The present T cell receptor (beta chain) was sequenced within a study of shared clonotypes between healthy human individuals. The table lists this clone with a few counts. Looked up from germline, CDR1 is WNHNN and CDR2 is SYGVQD (reference sequence). This CDR3 is 13 amino acids long. The V gene lost 6 bases and the J gene lost 5 bases, with 11 bases spanning the gap. How the authors handled the data: Junction-only sequences without quality scores were provided by ImmunoSEQ, so filtering was different. The table came from immunoSEQ multiplex PCR; TCRdb's copy has only in-frame clones and leaves some out. For V, J and clone size, that table is used; D and trimming come from the DNA. The sample holds about 1.5 million clones, roughly 96% seen once.

This TCR was recovered from a man aged 30-40 years in good health. This chain links TRBV10-1 with TRBJ2-1; no clear D gene. The sequenced sample consisted of naive CD4+ T cells sorted from blood. Noted subset: CD45RA+ positively selected. This chain's CDR3 is CASSRGRDNEQFF. As DNA, the CDR3 is TGCGCCAGCAGCCGAGGACGGGACAATGAGCAGTTCTTC.